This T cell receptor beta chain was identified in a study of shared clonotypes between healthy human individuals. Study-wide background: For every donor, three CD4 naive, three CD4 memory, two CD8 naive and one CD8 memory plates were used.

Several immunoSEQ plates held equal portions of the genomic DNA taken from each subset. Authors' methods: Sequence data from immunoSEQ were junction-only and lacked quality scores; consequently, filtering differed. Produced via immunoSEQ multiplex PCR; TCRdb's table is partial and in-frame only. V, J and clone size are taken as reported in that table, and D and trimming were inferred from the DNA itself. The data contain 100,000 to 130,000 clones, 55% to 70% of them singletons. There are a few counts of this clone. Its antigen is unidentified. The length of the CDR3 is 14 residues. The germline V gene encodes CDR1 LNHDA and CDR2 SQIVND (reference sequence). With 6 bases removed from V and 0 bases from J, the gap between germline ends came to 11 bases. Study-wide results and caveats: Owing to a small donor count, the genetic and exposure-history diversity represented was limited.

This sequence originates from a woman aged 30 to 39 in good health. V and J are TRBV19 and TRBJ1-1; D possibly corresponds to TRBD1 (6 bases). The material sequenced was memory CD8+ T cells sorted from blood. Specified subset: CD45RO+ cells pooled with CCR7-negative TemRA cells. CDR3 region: CASRPHRVNTEAFF. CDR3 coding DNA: TGTGCCAGTAGGCCGCACAGGGTGAACACTGAAGCTTTCTTT.